The present entry profiles one T cell receptor (beta chain) with its context. What it binds is not known. This specimen belongs to a study of T cell responses to AZD1222 COVID-19 vaccine. Findings and caveats of the study: Among those given AZD1222, only 6 or 7 were seropositive at baseline.

The germline gives CDR1 MGHRA, CDR2 YSYEKL. V was clipped by 1 base and J by 0 bases, with 9 bases between them. The CDR3 contains 15 residues. TCRdb's table, derived via immunoSEQ multiplex PCR, lists solely in-frame clones and lacks some. The repertoire consists of more than 85,000 clones, with about 87% occurring once and the leading ten covering over 1.5%. The sequence was collected from an adult in good health. The sample in question was peripheral blood, obtained on day 0 of AZD1222 vaccination. The chain combines TRBV4-1 with TRBJ1-2; D remains ambiguous. The CDR3 protein is CASSQGALANYGYTF. CDR3 nucleotides: TGCGCCAGCAGCCAAGGAGCCCTAGCTAACTATGGCTACACCTTC.